The present entry profiles one T cell receptor (beta chain) with its context. Original processing methods: Using reference gene primer amplification, nucleated cell counts were estimated. TCRdb's copy holds only in-frame clones and misses some; the assay was immunoSEQ multiplex PCR. V and J calls and clone size are given by that table; D and trimming were obtained from the DNA. The data show over 90,000 clones, more than 75% seen once. This entry is derived from a study of blood T cell repertoires in COVID-19. Overall study context: Sites in the United States, Italy and Spain provided acute and convalescent COVID-19 samples. Sample material is recorded as cDNA or gDNA derived from T cells, B-cell-depleted T cells, or PBMCs.

The germline V gene has CDR1 KGHSH and CDR2 LQKENI. Trimming cost V 4 bases and J 9 bases; bases outside gene matches: 11. The CDR3 runs 15 residues. The chain joins TRBV18 to TRBJ1-3, with TRBD1 identical over 8 bases. Sequenced: peripheral blood. The receptor comes from a human donor in a cohort sampled during active COVID-19. CDR3 in amino acids: CASSLLGQGVGTIYF. Written as DNA, the CDR3 is TGTGCCAGCTCACTTCTAGGACAGGGTGTTGGCACCATATATTTT.